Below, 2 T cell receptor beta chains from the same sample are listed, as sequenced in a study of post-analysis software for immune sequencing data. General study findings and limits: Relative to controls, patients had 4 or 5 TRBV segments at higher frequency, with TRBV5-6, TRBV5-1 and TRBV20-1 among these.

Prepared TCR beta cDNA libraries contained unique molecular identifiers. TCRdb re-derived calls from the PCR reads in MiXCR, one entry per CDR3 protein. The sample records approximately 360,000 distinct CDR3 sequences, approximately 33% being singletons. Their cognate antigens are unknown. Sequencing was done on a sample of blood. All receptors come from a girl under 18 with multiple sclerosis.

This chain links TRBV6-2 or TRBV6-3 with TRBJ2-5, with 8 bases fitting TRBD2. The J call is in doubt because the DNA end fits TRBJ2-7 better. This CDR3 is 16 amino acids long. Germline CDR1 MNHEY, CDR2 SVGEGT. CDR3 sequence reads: CASSPGGANSQYEQYF. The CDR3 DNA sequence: TGTGCCAGCAGCCCCGGGGGGGCTAATTCCCAATACGAGCAGTACTTC.

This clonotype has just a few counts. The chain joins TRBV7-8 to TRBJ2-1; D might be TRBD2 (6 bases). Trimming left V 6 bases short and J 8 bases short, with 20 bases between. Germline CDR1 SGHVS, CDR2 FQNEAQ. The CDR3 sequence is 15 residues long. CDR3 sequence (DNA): TGTGCCAGCAGGTTGGGGAGGCTAGCGAAGGATGAGCAGTTCTTC. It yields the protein CASRLGRLAKDEQFF.